The present entry profiles one T cell receptor beta chain with its context. This clonotype was counted many times. Its specific antigen is unknown. Per-base quality was not reported, and no clone a single base away is much larger than it. The data belong to a study of CD8 T cells in ankylosing spondylitis (dated by TCRdb to about 2017). With respect to the entire study: To find TCR variants linked to disease, the study profiled T cell receptor beta repertoires in ankylosing spondylitis patients and healthy donors. The full study cohort was made up of about 24 ankylosing spondylitis patients and about a hundred healthy donors. Peripheral blood samples were taken, and synovial fluid was additionally collected from ankylosing spondylitis patients.

The investigation overall reported the following: The disease-linked clones were reported as significantly enriched in matched synovial fluid samples from ankylosing spondylitis patients. Some motif variants had previously been reported in the synovial fluid and blood of reactive arthritis patients, which suggests shared mechanisms of disease initiation. A TCR beta motif made up of several highly homologous amino acid variants appeared to be characteristic of blood from ankylosing spondylitis patients. The disease-linked clones showed a CD8+ phenotype and occurred at relatively low frequencies in peripheral blood.

Sequencer: Illumina HiSeq 2500. Quantitative 5'-RACE with molecular barcodes was used to prepare TCR beta libraries. As for how the authors treated the data: A new computational method based on a probabilistic model of VDJ rearrangement was used to identify disease-linked TCR variants. TCRdb took the public reads, trimmed them with fastp at Q25, ran MiXCR for clone calling and kept in-frame beta chains. Here each entry gathers all rows of one CDR3 protein and keeps the most common genes and DNA. TCRdb, rather than the study authors, made the V and J calls. The sample profile shows around 140,000 distinct CDR3 sequences; 10% to 12% of them were found once. Around 4.3% of the sample belongs to the ten largest clones. Taken from the germline V gene, the CDR1 and CDR2 loops are SNHLY and FYNNEI. From the cysteine through the phenylalanine, the CDR3 covers 13 amino acids. Only CDR3 DNA remains: 39 bases, in frame from the first base. V lost 6 bases and J lost 2 bases, and the count of bases not matched to a germline gene is 3.

This sequence uses TRBV2 and TRBJ2-7, and TRBD1 aligns with 8 junction nucleotides. The material sequenced was blood, either unsorted or a sorted T cell fraction (not recorded which). This sequence originates from a female donor with ankylosing spondylitis or in good health (not recorded which). Read as DNA, the sequence is TGTGCCAGCAGCTGGACAGGGACCTACGAGCAGTACTTC. It codes for CASSWTGTYEQYF.